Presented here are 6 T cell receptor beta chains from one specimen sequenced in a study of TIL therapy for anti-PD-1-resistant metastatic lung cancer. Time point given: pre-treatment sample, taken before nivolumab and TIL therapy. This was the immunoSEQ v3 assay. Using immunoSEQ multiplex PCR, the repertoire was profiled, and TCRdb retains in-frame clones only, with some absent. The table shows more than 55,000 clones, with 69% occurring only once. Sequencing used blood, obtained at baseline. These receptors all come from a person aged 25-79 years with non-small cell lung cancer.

CDR3 DNA: TGCGCCAGCAGTTACTCCGGGACTAGCGTCACCGGGGAGCTGTTTTTT. Residues: CASSYSGTSVTGELFF. The chain uses TRBV5-1 and TRBJ2-2, with TRBD2 matching 10 bases. V gave up 5 bases and J gave up 4 bases; unmatched junction bases: 8. This CDR3 contains 16 residues. The germline CDR1 and CDR2 sequences are SGHRS and YFSETQ.

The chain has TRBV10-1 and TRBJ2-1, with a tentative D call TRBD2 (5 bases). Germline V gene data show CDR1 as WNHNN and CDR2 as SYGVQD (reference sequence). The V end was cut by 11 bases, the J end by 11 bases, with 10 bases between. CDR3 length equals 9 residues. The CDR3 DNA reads TGCGCCGAGGGTTGGCAGCAGTTCTTC. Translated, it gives CAEGWQQFF.

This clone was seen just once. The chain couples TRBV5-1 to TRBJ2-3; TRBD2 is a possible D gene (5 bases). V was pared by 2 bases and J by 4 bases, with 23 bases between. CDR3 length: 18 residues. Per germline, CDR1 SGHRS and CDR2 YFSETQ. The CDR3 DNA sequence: TGCGCCAGCAGCTTACTTCCCCCACTAGAGTGGGCCGCAGATACGCAGTATTTT. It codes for CASSLLPPLEWAADTQYF.

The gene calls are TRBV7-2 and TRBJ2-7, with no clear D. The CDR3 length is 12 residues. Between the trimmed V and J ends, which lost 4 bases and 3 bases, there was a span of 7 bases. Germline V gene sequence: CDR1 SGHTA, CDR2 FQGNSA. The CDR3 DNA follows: TGTGCCAGCAGCTCCTTATTCTACGAGCAGTACTTC. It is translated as CASSSLFYEQYF.

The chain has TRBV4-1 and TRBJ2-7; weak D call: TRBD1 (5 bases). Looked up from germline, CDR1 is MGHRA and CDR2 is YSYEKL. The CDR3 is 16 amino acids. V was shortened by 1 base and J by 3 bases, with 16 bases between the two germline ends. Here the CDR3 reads CASSQGGGGHLYEQYF. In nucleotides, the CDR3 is TGCGCCAGCAGCCAAGGGGGTGGTGGACACCTCTACGAGCAGTACTTC.

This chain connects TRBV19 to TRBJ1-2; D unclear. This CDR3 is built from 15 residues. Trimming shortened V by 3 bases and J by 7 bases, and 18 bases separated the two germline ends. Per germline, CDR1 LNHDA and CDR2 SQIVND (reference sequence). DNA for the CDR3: TGTGCCAGTAGTATCGATGGGCAGGTCGTAGGTGGCTACACCTTC. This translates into CASSIDGQVVGGYTF.